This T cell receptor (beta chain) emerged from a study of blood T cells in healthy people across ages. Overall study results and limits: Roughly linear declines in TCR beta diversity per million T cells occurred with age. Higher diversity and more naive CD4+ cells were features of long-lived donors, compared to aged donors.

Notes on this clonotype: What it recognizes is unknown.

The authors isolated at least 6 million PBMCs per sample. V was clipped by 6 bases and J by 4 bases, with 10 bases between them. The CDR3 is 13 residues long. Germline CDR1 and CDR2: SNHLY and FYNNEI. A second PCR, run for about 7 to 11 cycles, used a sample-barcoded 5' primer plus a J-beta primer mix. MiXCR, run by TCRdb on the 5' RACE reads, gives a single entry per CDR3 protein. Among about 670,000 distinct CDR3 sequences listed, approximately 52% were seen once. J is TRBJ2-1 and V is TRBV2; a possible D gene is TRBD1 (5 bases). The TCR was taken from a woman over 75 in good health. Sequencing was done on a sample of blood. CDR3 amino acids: CASRMDTYNEQFF. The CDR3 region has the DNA TGTGCCAGCAGGATGGACACTTACAATGAGCAGTTCTTC.